These 29 T cell receptor beta chains were all obtained from the same sample, sequenced in a study of blood T cells in healthy people across ages. Sample-barcoded 5' priming and a J-beta primer mix drove a second PCR of about 6 to 11 cycles. TCRdb processed the 5' RACE reads anew with MiXCR; each CDR3 protein has one entry. This table holds around 1.5 million distinct CDR3 sequences, around 35% found once. The sequenced sample was blood. The receptors stem from a woman between 25 and 40 years old in good health.

The genes are TRBV10-3 and TRBJ1-5; D not certain. V was cut by 2 bases and J by 10 bases, with 9 bases left in between. Germline V gene sequence: CDR1 ENHRY, CDR2 SYGVKD. There are 12 residues in the CDR3. The DNA of the CDR3 is TGTGCCATCAGTGAGGCCGGCTCTCCCCAGCATTTT. It encodes CAISEAGSPQHF.

Notes on this clonotype: A much larger clone lies a single base off, so this may be a read error. CDR3 protein: CAISTFEDTQYF. CDR3 in DNA: TGTGCCATCAGCACCTTCGAAGATACGCAGTATTTT. V and J are TRBV5-6 and TRBJ2-3; no clear D. Germline CDR1 SGHDT, CDR2 YYEEEE. This CDR3 comprises 12 residues.

V and J are TRBV6-6 and TRBJ2-6, with TRBD2 matching over 7 bases. CDR3 length equals 15 residues. V lost 8 bases and J lost 3; bases outside the gene matches: 7. Germline V gives CDR1 MNHNY, CDR2 SVGAGI (reference sequence). Here the CDR3 reads CASREAWLGANVLTF. CDR3 in DNA: TGTGCCAGCCGGGAGGCATGGCTTGGGGCCAACGTCCTGACTTTC.

This clonotype was recorded a few times. This rearrangement joins TRBV10-2 to TRBJ1-5, with unresolved D. Deletions cut 2 bases from V and 5 bases from J, with 16 bases between. This CDR3 contains 16 residues. Germline values: CDR1 WSHSY, CDR2 SAAADI. CDR3 coding DNA: TGCGCCAGCAGTGAGGGGAACCCCTCTGGGGATCAGCCCCAGCATTTT. Encoded protein: CASSEGNPSGDQPQHF.

The chain has TRBV20-1 and TRBJ2-1, with 11 bases identical to TRBD2. The CDR3 contains 15 residues. Germline-derived CDR1 and CDR2 are DFQATT and SNEGSKA (reference sequence). Unmatched junction bases numbered 11, after V lost 5 bases and J lost 8 bases. The CDR3 sequence: CSAPWAGLAGHEQFF. Here the CDR3 DNA reads TGCAGTGCTCCTTGGGCCGGACTAGCGGGCCATGAGCAGTTCTTC.

The chain uses TRBV6-5 and TRBJ1-2, with D tentatively TRBD1 (6 bases). The CDR3 is 12 amino acids. The V and J ends lost 2 bases and 8 bases respectively, with 9 bases between them. Germline V gene sequence: CDR1 MNHEY, CDR2 SVGAGI. The CDR3 DNA reads TGTGCCAGCAGTTACCAGGGGACCGGCTACACCTTC. This encodes CASSYQGTGYTF.

Regarding this clonotype: With a much larger clone just one base away, this may be a read error. This chain connects TRBV7-9 to TRBJ2-5, with 9 bases lining up with TRBD1. The J call is uncertain, as TRBJ2-7 better fits the DNA end. This CDR3 region has 17 residues. From germline, CDR1 is SEHNR and CDR2 FQNEAQ (reference sequence). Here the CDR3 DNA reads TGTGCCGGCAGGGGGACAGGGAGTGGAAAGGAGCCTTCCGAGCAGTACTTC. This sequence encodes CAGRGTGSGKEPSEQYF.

The V and J genes are TRBV27 and TRBJ2-4, with 8 bases lining up with TRBD2. There are 14 residues in the CDR3. Losses at the gene ends were 4 bases for V and 7 bases for J; bases not matched to a gene: 6. From germline, CDR1 is MNHEY and CDR2 SMNVEV (reference sequence). The CDR3 region has the DNA TGTGCCAGCAGTTCCCGAGCTAGCGGGAACATTCAGTACTTC. Residues: CASSSRASGNIQYF.

The chain is built from TRBV5-1 and TRBJ2-1, with a possible D match to TRBD1 (6 bases). Trimming cost V 4 bases and J 7 bases, with 15 bases left between them. CDR1 is SGHRS and CDR2 is YFSETQ in the germline V gene. This CDR3 is 14 amino acids long. In nucleotides, the CDR3 is TGCGCCAGCAGCGCCGGGACACTTGGGAATGAGCAGTTCTTC. This gives the protein CASSAGTLGNEQFF.

This clonotype was counted a few times. The chain uses TRBV6-2 or TRBV6-3 and TRBJ2-1, with TRBD1 matching over 10 bases. V was pared by 2 bases and J by 9 bases, with 10 bases of the junction left unmatched. Germline V gives CDR1 MNHEY, CDR2 SVGEGT. The CDR3 is 16 residues long. In nucleotides, the CDR3 is TGTGCCAGCAGTTACGTTAGGGGACAGGGGATAGGTGAGCAGTTCTTC. Protein sequence: CASSYVRGQGIGEQFF.

This clonotype has more than one count but fewer than ten. V and J are TRBV11-2 and TRBJ2-1, with 15 positions matching TRBD2. This CDR3 is built from 21 residues. With 2 bases clipped from V and 6 bases from J, the junction kept 17 bases outside the gene matches. Germline V lookup: CDR1 SGHAT, CDR2 FQNNGV. CDR3 sequence (DNA): TGTGCCAGCAGCTTATCCCCCGGACTAGCGGGAGGGAACAGTCCTCTCAATGAGCAGTTCTTC. It translates to CASSLSPGLAGGNSPLNEQFF.

V gene TRBV5-1 combines with J gene TRBJ1-6; 7 bases are shared with TRBD1. Germline CDR1 reads SGHRS; CDR2 reads YFSETQ. V was pared by 4 bases and J by 10 bases, with 14 bases of the junction left unmatched. The CDR3 is 16 amino acids. Written as DNA, the CDR3 is TGCGCCAGCAGCGCCCGGGACAGTGGAAAGGGATCACCCCTCCACTTT. This translates into CASSARDSGKGSPLHF.

This clonotype showed up many times. This chain joins TRBV10-3 and TRBJ2-1; D is ambiguous. The V and J ends lost 3 bases and 5 bases respectively, with 17 bases between them. Germline loops: CDR1 ENHRY, CDR2 SYGVKD. The CDR3 has 16 residues. The CDR3 DNA is TGTGCCATCAGTGACATCGTACTCGCTAAGGACAATGAGCAGTTCTTC. Its protein is CAISDIVLAKDNEQFF.

This clonotype came up a few times. One end of the junction varies from germline; a read error may be responsible. V usage is TRBV10-2 and J usage is TRBJ1-2; 7 positions match TRBD1. The CDR3 is 13 residues long. Germline values: CDR1 WSHSY, CDR2 SAAADI. DNA for the CDR3: TGCGCCAGCAGTTACAGGGGCGGCTATTGCTACACCTTC. Translating it yields CASSYRGGYCYTF.

V and J are TRBV5-1 and TRBJ2-3; 7 positions match TRBD1. CDR1 SGHRS and CDR2 YFSETQ come from the germline V gene. The CDR3 covers 17 residues. V lost 1 base to trimming and J lost 2 bases; unmatched junction nucleotides: 10. CDR3 loop: CASSLTRTGPITDTQYF. CDR3 DNA: TGCGCCAGCAGCTTGACAAGGACAGGTCCTATCACAGATACGCAGTATTTT.

The V call is TRBV29-1, the J call TRBJ2-2, with D uncertain. The CDR3 is made up of 14 amino acids. V dropped 4 bases and J dropped 0 bases, with 9 bases sitting between them. Germline V CDR1 and CDR2: SQVTM, ANQGSEA. CDR3 region: CSVVRAANTGELFF. DNA for the CDR3: TGCAGCGTTGTAAGGGCGGCGAACACCGGGGAGCTGTTTTTT.

The chain has TRBV20-1 and TRBJ2-3; D possibly corresponds to TRBD2 (6 bases). Per germline, CDR1 DFQATT and CDR2 SNEGSKA (reference sequence). The V gene lost 3 bases and the J gene lost 3 bases, with 16 bases spanning the gap. CDR3 length: 15 residues. The CDR3 loop is CSARWGEWVTDTQYF. CDR3 bases: TGCAGTGCTAGGTGGGGGGAGTGGGTGACAGATACGCAGTATTTT.

This clonotype was detected many times. DNA of the CDR3: TGTGCCAGCAGCCAAGATCGGGGGTTTACTCACTACGAGCAGTACTTC. Its translation is CASSQDRGFTHYEQYF. The chain has TRBV14 and TRBJ2-7; possible D gene TRBD2, 6 bases. Between the trimmed V and J ends, which lost 0 bases and 3 bases, there was a span of 15 bases. Germline lookup yields CDR1 SGHDN and CDR2 FVKESK. This CDR3 has 16 residues.

The chain carries TRBV9 and TRBJ2-1; 9 bases agree with TRBD2. V lost 0 bases, J lost 7 bases, and 11 bases stayed unmatched. CDR1 and CDR2 from the germline V gene are SGDLS and YYNGEE. The CDR3 runs 17 residues. CDR3 region: CASSVGGGGAPDNEQFF. The CDR3 DNA reads as TGTGCCAGCAGCGTAGGCGGCGGGGGGGCCCCAGATAATGAGCAGTTCTTC.

This chain uses TRBV5-1 with TRBJ2-5; 7 bases agree with TRBD1. The CDR3 is made up of 17 amino acids. V dropped 0 bases and J dropped 4; count of bases not matched to a gene: 12. CDR1 SGHRS and CDR2 YFSETQ come from the germline V gene. CDR3 DNA: TGCGCCAGCAGCTTGGGGGCGACAGGGTGGTCCGGAGAGACCCAGTACTTC. Protein product: CASSLGATGWSGETQYF.

V usage is TRBV5-5 and J usage is TRBJ2-5; 9 nucleotides line up with TRBD1. Germline CDR1 and CDR2: SGHKS and YYEKEE (reference sequence). The CDR3 is 17 residues long. V lost 2 bases to trimming and J lost 4 bases; unmatched junction nucleotides: 12. Written as DNA, the CDR3 is TGTGCCAGCAGCTTCTTAGCAGGGACAGGGATGGGAGAGACCCAGTACTTC. It encodes CASSFLAGTGMGETQYF.

This chain connects TRBV20-1 to TRBJ1-4; a weak D match, TRBD1 (6 bases). This CDR3 is 14 amino acids long. The V gene's germline CDR1 is DFQATT and CDR2 SNEGSKA (reference sequence). V lost 3 bases, J lost 6 bases, and 14 bases lay in between. In DNA, the CDR3 is TGCAGTGCTAGGGACCGCACAGGGCATGAAAAACTGTTTTTT. Its translation is CSARDRTGHEKLFF.

This clonotype was found a few times. The V and J genes are TRBV7-8 and TRBJ2-3; D is unclear. Germline V gives CDR1 SGHVS, CDR2 FQNEAQ. The CDR3 length is 14 residues. Trimming removed 5 bases at V and 2 bases at J, with 11 bases between. The CDR3 sequence is CASSPLVSTDTQYF. CDR3 coding DNA: TGTGCCAGCAGCCCTCTAGTTTCCACAGATACGCAGTATTTT.

This chain links TRBV6-5 with TRBJ2-7, with D maybe TRBD2 (6 bases). V lost 2 bases to trimming and J lost 6 bases, with 14 bases between them. Germline V gene sequence: CDR1 MNHEY, CDR2 SVGAGI. CDR3 size: 14 residues. CDR3 sequence reads: CASSYGTGVGEQYF. CDR3 nucleotide sequence: TGTGCCAGCAGTTACGGGACTGGGGTGGGCGAGCAGTACTTC.

This rearrangement joins TRBV15 to TRBJ1-5, with D possibly matching TRBD1 (5 bases). The CDR3 has 14 amino acids. Germline V gene sequence: CDR1 LNHNV, CDR2 YYDKDF (reference sequence). The V and J ends lost 4 bases and 6 bases respectively, with 13 bases between them. The CDR3 DNA reads as TGTGCCACCAGCACCGCGGGGGGAGGTCAGCCCCAGCATTTT. This sequence encodes CATSTAGGGQPQHF. Using reference TRBV15 and TRBJ1-5 for the parts outside the CDR3, the full variable domain is DAMVIQNPRYQVTQFGKPVTLSCSQTLNHNVMYWYQQKSSQAPKLLFHYYDKDFNNEADTPDNFQSRRPNTSFCFLDIRSPGLGDTAMYLCATSTAGGGQPQHFGDGTRLSIL.

This clonotype was seen only once. A read error may account for a junction end that differs from germline. V gene TRBV3-1 combines with J gene TRBJ2-4, with unresolved D. CDR1 is LGHDT, CDR2 YNNKEL, per germline (reference sequence). This CDR3 contains 14 residues. The CDR3 DNA reads as TGTGCCAACAGCCAAGAAGGCCTGAAAAACATTCAGTACTTC. It yields the protein CANSQEGLKNIQYF.

This clonotype has just a few counts. J is TRBJ2-1 and V is TRBV5-1; 8 nucleotides align to TRBD2. The CDR3 contains 15 residues. CDR1 is SGHRS and CDR2 is YFSETQ in the germline V gene. Germline trimming cut 4 bases from V and 4 bases from J; bases unmatched to any gene: 7. Here the CDR3 reads CASSLEIAGYNEQFF. As DNA, the CDR3 is TGCGCCAGCAGCCTGGAAATAGCGGGGTACAATGAGCAGTTCTTC.

The rearrangement joins TRBV28 to TRBJ2-5; 10 bases map to TRBD2. Per the germline V gene, CDR1 is MDHEN and CDR2 is SYDVKM. The CDR3 loop spans 14 amino acids. V was clipped by 7 bases and J by 1 base; unmatched bases: 3. CDR3 loop: CASTLAGAQETQYF. The CDR3 DNA is TGTGCCAGCACCCTAGCGGGGGCCCAAGAGACCCAGTACTTC.

Regarding this clonotype: A much bigger clone sits one base away, suggesting this may be a read error. Since the CDR3 does not end with the conserved phenylalanine or tryptophan, this likely comes from a read error. V gene TRBV29-1 combines with J gene TRBJ2-7; D is unclear. With the DNA end fitting TRBJ2-5 better, the J assignment may be wrong. The CDR3 is 10 amino acids. Germline V lookup: CDR1 SQVTM, CDR2 ANQGSEA. The CDR3 sequence is CSVLIETQYC. DNA of the CDR3: TGCAGCGTTCTCATAGAGACCCAGTACTGC.